Below are 18 T cell receptor beta chains sequenced from a single sample in a study of T-cell memory formation after mild COVID-19. TCRdb re-analysed the 5' RACE reads in MiXCR, keeping a single row per CDR3 protein. The table has over 350,000 distinct CDR3 sequences, approximately 16% seen once. The sample was PBMCs or a T cell subset sorted from them (not recorded which). The receptors shown here come from a man younger than 35 who had mild COVID-19 (a few samples of this study predate the infection). Cell type and time point are not known.

This clonotype appeared many times. The J gene is TRBJ1-4, the V gene TRBV5-1; D may be TRBD1 (6 bases). V was trimmed by 5 bases and J by 8 bases, leaving 16 bases between them. CDR1 and CDR2 (germline): SGHRS, YFSETQ. The CDR3 extends over 14 amino acids. The CDR3 nucleotides are TGCGCCAGCAGTCAGGCGGACAGAGAAGAAAAACTGTTTTTT. Amino acids: CASSQADREEKLFF. The full variable domain, its missing parts supplied by reference TRBV5-1 and TRBJ1-4, is KAGVTQTPRYLIKTRGQQVTLSCSPISGHRSVSWYQQTPGQGLQFLFEYFSETQRNKGNFPGRFSGRQFSNSRSEMNVSTLELGDSALYLCASSQADREEKLFFGSGTQLSVL.

In this sample, this clonotype turned up a few times. Relative to the germline gene, one junction end is altered; a read error may explain this. The gene calls are TRBV4-3 and TRBJ2-2; D call uncertain. CDR3 length: 13 residues. Germline V gene data show CDR1 as LGHNA and CDR2 as YSLEER. As DNA, the CDR3 is TGCGCCAGCAGCCAAGAGAACGCCGGGGAGCTGTTTTTT. Encoded protein: CASSQENAGELFF.

The CDR3 here is CSVAGGPFQETQYF. The CDR3 bases are TGCAGCGTGGCGGGGGGTCCTTTCCAAGAGACCCAGTACTTC. This chain uses TRBV29-1 with TRBJ2-5; TRBD2 matches 8 bases. The J segment lost 1 base and the V segment lost 6 bases, leaving 7 bases of the junction unmatched. Germline loops: CDR1 SQVTM, CDR2 ANQGSEA. This CDR3 region has 14 residues.

In its sample, this clonotype was seen a few times. The rearrangement joins TRBV11-2 to TRBJ1-5, with 8 bases aligning to TRBD1. The CDR3 is 15 amino acids. With V trimmed by 5 bases and J by 4 bases, 7 bases remained unmatched. Germline V gives CDR1 SGHAT, CDR2 FQNNGV. CDR3 loop: CASSGRTGSNQPQHF. The CDR3 DNA is TGTGCCAGCAGCGGCCGGACAGGGTCGAATCAGCCCCAGCATTTT.

V is TRBV20-1 and J is TRBJ1-1; tentatively, D is TRBD1 (5 bases). This CDR3 spans 14 amino acids. Germline assignment: CDR1 DFQATT and CDR2 SNEGSKA (reference sequence). V shed 1 base and J shed 0 bases, with 9 bases lying between them. For the CDR3, the DNA is TGCAGTGCTAGAGTGAGGGGAGTGAACACTGAAGCTTTCTTT. It codes for CSARVRGVNTEAFF.

This clonotype turned up a few times. The chain couples TRBV7-8 to TRBJ1-5, with D perhaps TRBD1 (5 bases). V was clipped by 4 bases and J by 2 bases, with 15 bases between them. CDR3 length equals 16 residues. The germline V gene encodes CDR1 SGHVS and CDR2 FQNEAQ. CDR3 coding DNA: TGTGCCAGCAGCTCCCACGACAGCGGGGGCAATCAGCCCCAGCATTTT. It encodes CASSSHDSGGNQPQHF.

This clonotype was observed a few times. This rearrangement joins TRBV10-3 to TRBJ2-1, with TRBD1 matching 9 bases. Germline V CDR1 and CDR2: ENHRY, SYGVKD. After removal of 3 bases from V and 9 bases from J, the junction contained 15 bases not matched to a gene. CDR3 size: 17 residues. CDR3 DNA sequence: TGTGCCATCAGTGAATCTCCGGGACAGGGTTTGATCCGTGAGCAGTTCTTC. This encodes CAISESPGQGLIREQFF.

The V call is TRBV19, the J call TRBJ2-2, with D perhaps TRBD2 (6 bases). The CDR3 length is 11 residues. The ends were cut back, 10 bases at V and 7 bases at J, with 10 bases in the middle. Germline V gene sequence: CDR1 LNHDA, CDR2 SQIVND (reference sequence). The DNA for the CDR3 is TGTGCCACTCTGGGGGGCGGGGAGCTGTTTTTT. Translating gives CATLGGGELFF.

The gene calls are TRBV6-5 and TRBJ2-7; unclear D gene. Germline V CDR1 and CDR2: MNHEY, SVGAGI. The CDR3 runs to 11 residues. V dropped 6 bases and J dropped 6 bases, with 9 bases sitting between them. The CDR3 region has the DNA TGTGCCAGCAGACCCCTCGCCGAGCAGTACTTC. Amino acids: CASRPLAEQYF.

This chain links TRBV5-1 with TRBJ2-2, with no clear D. The ends were cut back, 0 bases at V and 4 bases at J, with 10 bases in the middle. CDR3 length: 15 amino acids. Germline loops: CDR1 SGHRS, CDR2 YFSETQ. In DNA, the CDR3 is TGCGCCAGCAGCTTGGATCAGGCTAGCACCGGGGAGCTGTTTTTT. Translating gives CASSLDQASTGELFF.

The rearrangement joins TRBV7-2 to TRBJ1-2; D is unresolved. Trimming took 1 base from V and 8 from J, leaving 17 bases between them. Germline V gene lookup returns CDR1 SGHTA and CDR2 FQGNSA. CDR3 length equals 15 residues. The CDR3: CASSLGIGSSQGYTF. CDR3 nucleotide sequence: TGTGCCAGCAGCTTAGGAATAGGGTCATCGCAAGGCTACACCTTC.

There are a few counts of this clonotype. In nucleotides, the CDR3 is TGTGCCAGCAGTGGACAGGGCTCAGGCTCCTACGAGCAGTACTTC. Encoded protein: CASSGQGSGSYEQYF. This chain links TRBV6-2 or TRBV6-3 with TRBJ2-7; 8 bases are a match to TRBD1. CDR3 size: 15 residues. CDR1 is MNHEY, CDR2 SVGEGT, per germline. J gave up 0 bases and V 5 bases, and 6 bases lay outside the gene matches.

The chain recombines TRBV12-3 or TRBV12-4 with TRBJ2-5; D tentatively fits TRBD1 or TRBD2 (6 bases each). The CDR3 is 14 residues long. V was pared by 3 bases and J by 7 bases, with 15 bases between. CDR3 protein: CASSLGGRGTTQYF. CDR3 DNA sequence: TGTGCCAGCAGTTTGGGGGGTAGGGGGACGACCCAGTACTTC.

This sequence joins TRBV20-1 and TRBJ2-5, with D hard to call. Germline V gene data show CDR1 as DFQATT and CDR2 as SNEGSKA (reference sequence). V was clipped by 0 bases and J by 7 bases, with 6 bases between them. This CDR3 has 11 amino acids. The CDR3 region is CSARDWRTQYF. CDR3 nucleotide sequence: TGCAGTGCTAGAGATTGGAGGACCCAGTACTTC.

CDR3 residues: CASNSGRTMLYEQYV. CDR3 coding DNA: TGTGCCAGCAACTCCGGGCGGACTATGCTCTACGAGCAGTACGTC. This chain uses TRBV28 with TRBJ2-7, with a weak D call TRBD2 (6 bases). CDR3 size: 15 residues. The V and J ends lost 7 bases and 3 bases respectively, with 19 bases between them. Germline V gives CDR1 MDHEN, CDR2 SYDVKM.

The table lists this clonotype with many counts. V is TRBV7-2 and J is TRBJ2-4; D perhaps matches TRBD2 (5 bases). V gave up 3 bases and J gave up 0 bases, with 12 bases separating them. The V gene's germline CDR1 is SGHTA and CDR2 FQGNSA. The length of the CDR3 is 16 residues. CDR3 sequence reads: CASSFGETLAKNIQYF. CDR3 DNA sequence: TGTGCCAGCAGCTTCGGGGAAACCCTAGCCAAAAACATTCAGTACTTC. The full variable domain, with the rest looked up from reference TRBV7-2 and TRBJ2-4, is GAGVSQSPSNKVTEKGKDVELRCDPISGHTALYWYRQSLGQGLEFLIYFQGNSAPDKSGLPSDRFSAERTGGSVSTLTIQRTQQEDSAVYLCASSFGETLAKNIQYFGAGTRLSVL.

This clonotype was picked up a small number of times. The V call is TRBV9, the J call TRBJ2-3; no clear D gene. The CDR3 is 17 amino acids. V was clipped by 0 bases and J by 2 bases, with 16 bases between them. Germline lookup yields CDR1 SGDLS and CDR2 YYNGEE. Written as DNA, the CDR3 is TGTGCCAGCAGCGTAGGGGTCCGGCTATCCTCCACAGATACGCAGTATTTT. Protein sequence: CASSVGVRLSSTDTQYF.

V usage is TRBV4-1 and J usage is TRBJ2-1; TRBD2 matches 8 bases. CDR3 length equals 13 residues. Trimming removed 4 bases from V and 9 bases from J; junction bases left unmatched: 5. CDR1 is MGHRA and CDR2 is YSYEKL in the germline V gene. CDR3 loop: CASSLHGGGEQFF. The CDR3 DNA reads TGCGCCAGCAGCCTGCACGGGGGGGGTGAGCAGTTCTTC.